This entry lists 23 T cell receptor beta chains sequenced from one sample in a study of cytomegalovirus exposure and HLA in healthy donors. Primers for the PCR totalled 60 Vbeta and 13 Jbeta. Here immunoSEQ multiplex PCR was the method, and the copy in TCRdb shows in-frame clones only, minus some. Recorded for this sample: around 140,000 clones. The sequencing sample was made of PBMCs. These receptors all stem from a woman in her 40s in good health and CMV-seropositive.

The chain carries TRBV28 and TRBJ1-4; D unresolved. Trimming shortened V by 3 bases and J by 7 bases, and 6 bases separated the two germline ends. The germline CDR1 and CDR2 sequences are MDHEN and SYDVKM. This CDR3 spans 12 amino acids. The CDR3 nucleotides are TGTGCCAGCAGTTTCGGGGTTGAAAAACTGTTTTTT. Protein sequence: CASSFGVEKLFF. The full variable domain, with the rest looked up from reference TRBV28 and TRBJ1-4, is DVKVTQSSRYLVKRTGEKVFLECVQDMDHENMFWYRQDPGLGLRLIYFSYDVKMKEKGDIPEGYSVSREKKERFSLILESASTNQTSMYLCASSFGVEKLFFGSGTQLSVL.

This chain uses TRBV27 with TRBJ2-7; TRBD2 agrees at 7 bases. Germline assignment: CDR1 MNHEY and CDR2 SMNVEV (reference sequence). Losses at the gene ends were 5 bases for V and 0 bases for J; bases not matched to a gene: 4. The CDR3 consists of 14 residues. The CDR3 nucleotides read TGTGCCAGCAGTCCGGGAGGTAGCTCCTACGAGCAGTACTTC. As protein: CASSPGGSSYEQYF.

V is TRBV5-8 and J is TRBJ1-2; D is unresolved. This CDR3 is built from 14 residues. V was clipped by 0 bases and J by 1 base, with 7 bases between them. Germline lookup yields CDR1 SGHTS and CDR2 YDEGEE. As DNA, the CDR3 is TGTGCCAGCAGCTTGGACGGGGTTAACTATGGCTACACCTTC. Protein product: CASSLDGVNYGYTF.

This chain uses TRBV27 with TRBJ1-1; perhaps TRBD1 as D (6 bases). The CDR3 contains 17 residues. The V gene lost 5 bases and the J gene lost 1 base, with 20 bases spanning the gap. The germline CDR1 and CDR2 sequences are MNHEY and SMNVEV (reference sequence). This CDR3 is CASSGGQRAGPNTEAFF. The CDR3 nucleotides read TGTGCCAGCAGTGGGGGCCAGAGGGCCGGTCCGAACACTGAAGCTTTCTTT.

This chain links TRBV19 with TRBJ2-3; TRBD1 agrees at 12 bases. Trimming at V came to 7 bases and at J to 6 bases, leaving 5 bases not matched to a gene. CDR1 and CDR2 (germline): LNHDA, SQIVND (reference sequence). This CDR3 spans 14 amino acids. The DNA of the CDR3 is TGTGCCAGTATCGGGACAGGGGGCGCCGATACGCAGTATTTT. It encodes CASIGTGGADTQYF.

Written as DNA, the CDR3 is TGTGCCAGCAGCTTAGCGGGGGCCTCGAACACTGAAGCTTTCTTT. It encodes CASSLAGASNTEAFF. The chain uses TRBV7-8 and TRBJ1-1, with D perhaps TRBD1 (6 bases). Trimming took off 0 bases at V and 1 base at J, with 9 bases between the two ends. Germline V CDR1 and CDR2: SGHVS, FQNEAQ. The CDR3 runs to 15 residues.

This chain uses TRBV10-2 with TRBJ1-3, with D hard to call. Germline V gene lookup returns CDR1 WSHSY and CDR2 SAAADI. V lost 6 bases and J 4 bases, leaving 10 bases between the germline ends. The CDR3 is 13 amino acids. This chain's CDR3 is CASRPGEGNTIYF. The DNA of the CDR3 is TGCGCCAGCAGGCCGGGAGAAGGAAACACCATATATTTT.

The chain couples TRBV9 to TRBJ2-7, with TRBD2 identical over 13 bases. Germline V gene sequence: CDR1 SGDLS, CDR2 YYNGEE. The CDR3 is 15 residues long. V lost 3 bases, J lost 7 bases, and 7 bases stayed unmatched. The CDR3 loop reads CASSGHTSGRGEQYF. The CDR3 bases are TGTGCCAGCAGCGGACATACTAGCGGGAGGGGGGAGCAGTACTTC.

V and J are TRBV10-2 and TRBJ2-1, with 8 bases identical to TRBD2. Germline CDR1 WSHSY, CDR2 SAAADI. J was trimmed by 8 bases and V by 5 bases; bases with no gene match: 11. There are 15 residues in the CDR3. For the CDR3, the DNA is TGCGCCAGCAGTTCAGGACTAGCTGGGGTCGATGAGCAGTTCTTC. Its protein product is CASSSGLAGVDEQFF.

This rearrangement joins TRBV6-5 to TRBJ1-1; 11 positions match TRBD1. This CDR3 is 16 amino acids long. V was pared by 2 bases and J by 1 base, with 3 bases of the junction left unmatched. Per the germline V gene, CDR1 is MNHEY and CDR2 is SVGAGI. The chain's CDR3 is CASSYRGQGANTEAFF. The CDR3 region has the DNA TGTGCCAGCAGTTACCGAGGACAGGGGGCGAACACTGAAGCTTTCTTT.

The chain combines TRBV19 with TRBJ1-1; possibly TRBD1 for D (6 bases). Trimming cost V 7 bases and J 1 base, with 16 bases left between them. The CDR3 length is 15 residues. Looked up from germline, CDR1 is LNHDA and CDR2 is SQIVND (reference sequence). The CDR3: CASTFPTGWNTEAFF. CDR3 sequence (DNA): TGTGCCAGTACCTTTCCGACAGGCTGGAACACTGAAGCTTTCTTT. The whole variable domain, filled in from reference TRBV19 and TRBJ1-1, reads DGGITQSPKYLFRKEGQNVTLSCEQNLNHDAMYWYRQDPGQGLRLIYYSQIVNDFQKGDIAEGYSVSREKKESFPLTVTSAQKNPTAFYLCASTFPTGWNTEAFFGQGTRLTVV.

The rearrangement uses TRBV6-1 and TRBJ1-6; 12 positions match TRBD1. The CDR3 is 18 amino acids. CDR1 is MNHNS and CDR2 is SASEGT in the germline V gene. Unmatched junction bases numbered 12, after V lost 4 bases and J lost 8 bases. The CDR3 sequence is CASSGGTGGARSDSPLHF. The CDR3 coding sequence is TGTGCCAGCAGTGGCGGGACAGGGGGCGCCAGGAGTGATTCACCCCTCCACTTT.

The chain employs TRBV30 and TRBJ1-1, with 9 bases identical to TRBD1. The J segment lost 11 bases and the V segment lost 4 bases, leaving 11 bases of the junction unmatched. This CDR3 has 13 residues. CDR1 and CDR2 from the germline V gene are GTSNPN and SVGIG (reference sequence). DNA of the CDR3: TGTGCCTGGATCCGGGACAGGGCGTTAAGGGCTTTCTTT. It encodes CAWIRDRALRAFF.

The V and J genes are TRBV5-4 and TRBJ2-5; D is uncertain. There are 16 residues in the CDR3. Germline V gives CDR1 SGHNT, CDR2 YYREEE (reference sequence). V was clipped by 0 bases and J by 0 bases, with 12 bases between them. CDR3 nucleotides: TGTGCCAGCAGCTTGGCCTTGTTGGCAAACCAAGAGACCCAGTACTTC. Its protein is CASSLALLANQETQYF.

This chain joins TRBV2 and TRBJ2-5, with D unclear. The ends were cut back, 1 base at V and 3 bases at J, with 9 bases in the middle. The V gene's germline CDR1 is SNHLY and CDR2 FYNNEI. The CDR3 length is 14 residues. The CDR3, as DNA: TGTGCCAGCAGTGAAGGACTGCGAAAAGAGACCCAGTACTTC. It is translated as CASSEGLRKETQYF.

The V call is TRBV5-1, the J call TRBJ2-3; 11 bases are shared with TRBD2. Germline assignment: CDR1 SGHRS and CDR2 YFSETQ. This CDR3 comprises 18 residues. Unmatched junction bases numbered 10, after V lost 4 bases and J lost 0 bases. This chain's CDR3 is CASSTGLAGASSTDTQYF. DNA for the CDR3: TGCGCCAGCAGCACTGGACTAGCGGGCGCCTCTAGCACAGATACGCAGTATTTT.

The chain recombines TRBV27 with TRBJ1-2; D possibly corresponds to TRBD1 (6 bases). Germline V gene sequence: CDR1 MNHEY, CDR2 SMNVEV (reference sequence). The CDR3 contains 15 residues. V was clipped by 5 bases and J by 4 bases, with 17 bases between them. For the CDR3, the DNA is TGTGCCAGCAGTACCCAACAGGGCGTCAGCTATGGCTACACCTTC. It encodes CASSTQQGVSYGYTF.

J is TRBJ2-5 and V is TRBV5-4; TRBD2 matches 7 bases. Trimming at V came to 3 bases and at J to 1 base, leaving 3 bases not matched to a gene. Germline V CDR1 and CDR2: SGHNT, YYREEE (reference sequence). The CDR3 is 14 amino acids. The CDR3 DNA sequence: TGTGCCAGCAGCTCTCGGGAGGCCCAAGAGACCCAGTACTTC. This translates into CASSSREAQETQYF.

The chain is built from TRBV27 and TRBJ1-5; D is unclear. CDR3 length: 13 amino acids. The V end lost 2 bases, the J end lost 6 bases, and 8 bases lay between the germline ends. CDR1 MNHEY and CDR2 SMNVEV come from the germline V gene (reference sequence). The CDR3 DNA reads TGTGCCAGCAGTTTAAGAGGGTCTCAGCCCCAGCATTTT. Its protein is CASSLRGSQPQHF.

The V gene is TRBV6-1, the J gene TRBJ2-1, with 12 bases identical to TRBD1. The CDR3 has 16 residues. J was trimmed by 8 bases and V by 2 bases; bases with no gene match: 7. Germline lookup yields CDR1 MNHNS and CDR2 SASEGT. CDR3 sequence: CASSEYGTGGLDEQFF. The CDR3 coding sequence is TGTGCCAGCAGTGAATACGGGACAGGGGGCTTGGATGAGCAGTTCTTC.

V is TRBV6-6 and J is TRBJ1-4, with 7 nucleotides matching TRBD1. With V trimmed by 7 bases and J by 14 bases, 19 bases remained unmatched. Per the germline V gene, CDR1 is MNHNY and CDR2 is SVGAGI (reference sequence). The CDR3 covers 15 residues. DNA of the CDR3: TGTGCCAGCACCCCCAACCCCGCAAGGCAGGGACAGCTGTTTTTT. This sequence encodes CASTPNPARQGQLFF.

Here the CDR3 DNA reads TGTGCCAGCAGCTTGGGTCAGGGGAGAGGAGAGGGGCAGTACTTC. Its translation: CASSLGQGRGEGQYF. The chain joins TRBV5-4 to TRBJ2-7, with D possibly TRBD1 on 6 matching bases. Trimming took off 0 bases at V and 9 bases at J, with 19 bases between the two ends. Germline CDR1 reads SGHNT; CDR2 reads YYREEE (reference sequence). This CDR3 comprises 15 residues.

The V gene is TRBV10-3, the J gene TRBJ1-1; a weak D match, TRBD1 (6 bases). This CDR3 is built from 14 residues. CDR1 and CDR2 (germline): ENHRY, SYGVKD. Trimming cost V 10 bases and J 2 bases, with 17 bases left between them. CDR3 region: CATNMDSLNTEAFF. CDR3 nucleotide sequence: TGTGCCACCAATATGGACAGCCTAAACACTGAAGCTTTCTTT.